This record looks at one T cell receptor (beta chain) sequence and its context. Trimming left V 4 bases short and J 1 base short, with 11 bases between. The CDR3 is 14 amino acids. Germline CDR1 SNHLY, CDR2 FYNNEI. The record originates from a study of T cell changes during pregnancy in multiple sclerosis. TCRdb's copy holds only in-frame clones and misses some; the assay was immunoSEQ multiplex PCR. The profile shows about 72,000 clones, around 92% of them singletons. This chain uses TRBV2 with TRBJ2-7; D is uncertain. The receptor was isolated from a female donor in good health, enrolled as a control in a pregnancy study. Sequencing was performed on peripheral blood, taken in the third trimester of pregnancy. CDR3 amino acids: CASSVFGTSYEQYF. The CDR3 nucleotides read TGTGCCAGCAGTGTCTTTGGCACGTCCTACGAGCAGTACTTC. The variable domain in full, completed from reference TRBV2 and TRBJ2-7, reads EPEVTQTPSHQVTQMGQEVILRCVPISNHLYFYWYRQILGQKVEFLVSFYNNEISEKSEIFDDQFSVERPDGSNFTLKIRSTKLEDSAMYFCASSVFGTSYEQYFGPGTRLTVT.